This paragraph covers one T cell receptor beta chain sequence. Amplification used 60 Vbeta primers and 13 Jbeta primers. Only in-frame clones appear in the TCRdb table, and some are missing; sequencing was by immunoSEQ multiplex PCR. Of some 120,000 clones in the sample, 9.5% were seen once. From germline, CDR1 is SGHNT and CDR2 YYREEE (reference sequence). The CDR3 totals 14 residues. Trimming took off 4 bases at V and 4 bases at J, with 14 bases between the two ends. These data are taken from a study of cytomegalovirus exposure and HLA in healthy donors. The chain employs TRBV5-4 and TRBJ1-1; maybe TRBD1 (5 bases). The sequence came from a man younger than 40 in good health and CMV-seronegative. The sequencing input was PBMCs. CDR3 nucleotide sequence: TGTGCCAGCAGCGGGGGGAGACAGACCACTGAAGCTTTCTTT. Translating it yields CASSGGRQTTEAFF.